This T cell receptor (beta chain) was retrieved from a study of T cell changes during pregnancy in multiple sclerosis. The assay was immunoSEQ multiplex PCR, and TCRdb's table has in-frame clones only and misses some. The sample includes some 27,000 clones, about 89% of them seen just once. Sequencing was performed on CD8+ T cells from peripheral blood mononuclear cells, taken before pregnancy. The clonotype originates from a female donor with multiple sclerosis, enrolled in a pregnancy study.

As DNA, the CDR3 is TGTGCCAGCAGTATCAGAAATCCAAACTCCTACAATGAGCAGTTCTTC. It specifies CASSIRNPNSYNEQFF. The J gene is TRBJ2-1, the V gene TRBV27; D remains unclear. Germline CDR1 is MNHEY and CDR2 is SMNVEV (reference sequence). The CDR3 has 16 amino acids. V was pared by 5 bases and J by 0 bases, with 14 bases between.